Listed below are T cell receptor beta chains from one sample, sequenced in a study of identical twins. One entry per CDR3 protein, called by TCRdb with MiXCR from the 5' RACE reads. The sample has fewer than 900,000 distinct CDR3 sequences, 18% seen once. The same sample was also studied in work on T cells expressing NK-cell markers.

Sequenced: PBMCs. The receptors were sampled from a woman younger than 35 in good health. Each CDR3 is given with its conserved first and last residue. D genes are given only for firm matches. Clone size is shown for a subset of rows, as once, few, many or a class of expanded clone.

clone_size: many
v_call: TRBV5-1
j_call: TRBJ2-7
d_call: TRBD1
cdr3_aa: CASSLRQGSYEQYF
cdr3_nt: TGTGCCAGCAGCCTGCGACAGGGGAGCTACGAGCAGTACTTC

clone_size: many
v_call: TRBV29-1
j_call: TRBJ2-3
d_call: TRBD1
cdr3_aa: CSVERRDRGTDTQYF
cdr3_nt: TGCAGCGTTGAGAGGAGGGACAGGGGGACAGATACGCAGTATTTT

clone_size: few
v_call: TRBV6-5
j_call: TRBJ2-3
d_call: NA
cdr3_aa: CASSYSRRETDTQYF
cdr3_nt: TGTGCCAGCAGTTATTCAAGGAGGGAGACAGATACGCAGTATTTT

clone_size: NA
v_call: TRBV25-1
j_call: TRBJ1-4
d_call: NA
cdr3_aa: CASSGTGPGFEKLFF
cdr3_nt: TGTGCCAGCAGTGGAACGGGCCCGGGATTCGAAAAACTGTTTTTT

clone_size: NA
v_call: TRBV7-9
j_call: TRBJ2-1
d_call: NA
cdr3_aa: CASSLRDPPLDELFF
cdr3_nt: TGTGCCAGCAGCTTAAGGGACCCTCCTCTGGATGAGCTGTTCTTC

clone_size: NA
v_call: TRBV4-3
j_call: TRBJ2-1
d_call: NA
cdr3_aa: CASSQASYNEQFF
cdr3_nt: TGCGCCAGCAGCCAAGCCTCCTACAATGAGCAGTTCTTC

clone_size: NA
v_call: TRBV24-1
j_call: TRBJ2-3
d_call: NA
cdr3_aa: CATSDREDTQYF
cdr3_nt: TGTGCCACCAGTGATCGGGAAGATACGCAGTATTTT

clone_size: once
v_call: TRBV12-3/TRBV12-4
j_call: TRBJ2-1
d_call: TRBD2
cdr3_aa: CASSLPGTSGSLNEQFF
cdr3_nt: TGTGCCAGCAGTTTACCCGGGACTAGCGGGAGTTTAAATGAGCAGTTCTTC

clone_size: few
v_call: TRBV29-1
j_call: TRBJ2-7
d_call: NA
cdr3_aa: CSVTGGDSRSSYEQYF
cdr3_nt: TGCAGCGTTACGGGGGGGGACAGTCGAAGCTCCTACGAGCAGTACTTC

clone_size: few
v_call: TRBV4-2
j_call: TRBJ2-2
d_call: TRBD1
cdr3_aa: CASRETTGMNTGELFF
cdr3_nt: TGTGCCAGCAGGGAAACGACAGGGATGAACACCGGGGAGCTGTTTTTT

clone_size: NA
v_call: TRBV3-1
j_call: TRBJ2-3
d_call: NA
cdr3_aa: CASSQDRGASTDTQYF
cdr3_nt: TGTGCCAGCAGCCAAGATCGGGGGGCTAGCACAGATACGCAGTATTTT

clone_size: NA
v_call: TRBV29-1
j_call: TRBJ2-7
d_call: NA
cdr3_aa: CSVRPNYEQYF
cdr3_nt: TGCAGCGTGAGACCGAACTACGAGCAGTACTTC

clone_size: NA
v_call: TRBV5-1
j_call: TRBJ2-7
d_call: TRBD2
cdr3_aa: CASALAGAYEQYF
cdr3_nt: TGCGCCAGCGCCTTAGCGGGGGCCTACGAGCAGTACTTC

clone_size: many
v_call: TRBV12-3/TRBV12-4
j_call: TRBJ1-2
d_call: TRBD1
cdr3_aa: CASNPDRGYGYTF
cdr3_nt: TGTGCCAGCAACCCCGACAGGGGCTATGGCTACACCTTC

clone_size: few
v_call: TRBV20-1
j_call: TRBJ2-1
d_call: TRBD2
cdr3_aa: CSARDRLAGPHDEQFF
cdr3_nt: TGCAGTGCTAGAGATCGACTAGCGGGGCCCCACGATGAGCAGTTCTTC